The 30 T cell receptor beta chains below all came from one sample that was sequenced in a study of cytomegalovirus exposure and HLA in healthy donors. Both 60 Vbeta primers and 13 Jbeta primers went into the PCR. Sequencing used immunoSEQ multiplex PCR; TCRdb keeps in-frame clones, though not all of them. The sample holds 95,000 to 150,000 clones, roughly 71% seen once. The specimen was PBMCs. The receptor source for this set is a woman in her 40s in good health and CMV-seropositive.

The chain uses TRBV21-1 and TRBJ2-3; TRBD1, as called in the table, went unchecked against the DNA. TRBV21-1 counts as a pseudogene. The CDR3 has 16 amino acids. The CDR3 protein is CASSKTSSRPFSTQYF. For the CDR3, the DNA is TGTGCCAGCAGCAAAACAAGCTCCAGGCCCTTTTCTACGCAGTATTTT.

This chain uses TRBV10-2 with TRBJ1-5; 8 nucleotides match TRBD1. This CDR3 spans 16 amino acids. CDR1 is WSHSY and CDR2 is SAAADI in the germline V gene. The V gene end was trimmed by 4 bases and the J gene end by 5 bases; junction bases not matched to a gene: 10. CDR3 residues: CASSVAQGASDQPQHF. The CDR3 bases are TGCGCCAGCAGTGTGGCGCAGGGGGCCAGCGATCAGCCCCAGCATTTT.

J is TRBJ2-3 and V is TRBV18; 8 bases align to TRBD2. Germline lookup yields CDR1 KGHSH and CDR2 LQKENI. Losses at the gene ends were 6 bases for V and 4 bases for J; bases not matched to a gene: 9. The CDR3 is 15 amino acids. The CDR3 DNA reads TGTGCCAGCTCCTTCCTACTAGCGGACTCAGATACGCAGTATTTT. As protein: CASSFLLADSDTQYF.

CDR3 amino acids: CASSFRGGSGEQYF. CDR3 DNA: TGTGCCAGCAGCTTTAGGGGGGGTAGCGGGGAGCAGTACTTC. The chain links TRBV9 to TRBJ2-7, with D possibly matching TRBD2 (7 bases). The CDR3 has 14 amino acids. Per the germline V gene, CDR1 is SGDLS and CDR2 is YYNGEE. V lost 4 bases to trimming and J lost 7 bases, with 18 bases between them.

The chain couples TRBV4-3 to TRBJ2-3; D may be TRBD2 (6 bases). This CDR3 is built from 22 residues. The V end was cut by 3 bases, the J end by 5 bases, with 36 bases between. From germline, CDR1 is LGHNA and CDR2 YSLEER. In nucleotides, the CDR3 is TGCGCCAGCAGCCAGACCCTCCGTAGAACGACGGAGGACTACCCGCGGGTAGATACGCAGTATTTT. Protein product: CASSQTLRRTTEDYPRVDTQYF.

J is TRBJ2-5 and V is TRBV4-1; D gene ambiguous. CDR1 and CDR2 from the germline V gene are MGHRA and YSYEKL. This CDR3 has 14 residues. Trimming shortened V by 4 bases and J by 0 bases, and 9 bases separated the two germline ends. CDR3 in amino acids: CASSPQSYQETQYF. The CDR3, as DNA: TGCGCCAGCAGCCCTCAGTCGTACCAAGAGACCCAGTACTTC.

V gene TRBV7-6 combines with J gene TRBJ1-5; D gene ambiguous. CDR1 and CDR2 (germline): SGHVS, FNYEAQ. The V gene lost 6 bases and the J gene lost 7 bases, with 4 bases spanning the gap. This CDR3 region has 10 residues. The CDR3 loop is CASSLQPQHF. The CDR3 region has the DNA TGTGCCAGCAGTCTCCAGCCCCAGCATTTT.

The CDR3 here is CASSVTSGRAYNEQFF. The CDR3 DNA sequence: TGTGCCAGCAGTGTGACTAGCGGGAGAGCTTACAATGAGCAGTTCTTC. This sequence joins TRBV2 and TRBJ2-1, with 12 bases that match TRBD2. Losses at the gene ends were 4 bases for V and 4 bases for J; bases not matched to a gene: 5. The CDR3 sequence is 16 residues long. Germline V CDR1 and CDR2: SNHLY, FYNNEI. Looking up the rest from reference TRBV2 and TRBJ2-1 gives the full variable domain: EPEVTQTPSHQVTQMGQEVILRCVPISNHLYFYWYRQILGQKVEFLVSFYNNEISEKSEIFDDQFSVERPDGSNFTLKIRSTKLEDSAMYFCASSVTSGRAYNEQFFGPGTRLTVL.

The rearrangement links TRBV27 to TRBJ2-2; possible D gene TRBD2, 6 bases. The CDR3 is 14 amino acids. Germline CDR1 MNHEY, CDR2 SMNVEV (reference sequence). Trimming shortened V by 8 bases and J by 4 bases, and 14 bases separated the two germline ends. The CDR3 spells CASGGTQPTGELFF. The CDR3 nucleotides are TGTGCCAGCGGGGGGACGCAACCCACCGGGGAGCTGTTTTTT.

The chain is built from TRBV12-5 and TRBJ2-7, with TRBD2 identical over 7 bases. The CDR3 is 14 amino acids. Germline lookup yields CDR1 LGHNT and CDR2 FRNRAP. Trimming took 6 bases from V and 6 from J; bases not matched to a gene: 11. CDR3 coding DNA: TGTGCTAGTGGCTCGGGAGGAGTGGCTCCCGAGCAGTACTTC. Translated: CASGSGGVAPEQYF.

The chain combines TRBV27 with TRBJ1-1; TRBD1 might be the D (5 bases). Germline loops: CDR1 MNHEY, CDR2 SMNVEV (reference sequence). V shed 6 bases and J shed 0 bases, with 14 bases lying between them. The CDR3 covers 15 residues. CDR3 in amino acids: CASRPGLNMNTEAFF. DNA of the CDR3: TGTGCCAGCAGGCCAGGGTTAAACATGAACACTGAAGCTTTCTTT.

J is TRBJ2-7 and V is TRBV30; possible D gene TRBD1, 5 bases. Deletions cut 3 bases from V and 3 bases from J, with 6 bases between. The CDR3 covers 11 residues. Germline-derived CDR1 and CDR2 are GTSNPN and SVGIG (reference sequence). The CDR3 spells CAWSRDYEQYF. The CDR3 nucleotides read TGTGCCTGGAGCAGGGACTACGAGCAGTACTTC.

The rearrangement links TRBV9 to TRBJ2-2; D perhaps matches TRBD2 (6 bases). Per the germline V gene, CDR1 is SGDLS and CDR2 is YYNGEE. This CDR3 has 17 amino acids. Deletions cut 0 bases from V and 1 base from J, with 13 bases between. The CDR3 DNA sequence: TGTGCCAGCAGCGTAGATCCGGGGCGGGGGAACACCGGGGAGCTGTTTTTT. It yields the protein CASSVDPGRGNTGELFF.

The chain recombines TRBV29-1 with TRBJ2-7; D unresolved. Per the germline V gene, CDR1 is SQVTM and CDR2 is ANQGSEA. The CDR3 is 13 amino acids. The V end lost 4 bases, the J end lost 0 bases, and 10 bases lay between the germline ends. CDR3 sequence reads: CSVASHGSYEQYF. The CDR3 DNA sequence: TGCAGCGTTGCTAGTCACGGCTCCTACGAGCAGTACTTC.

The gene calls are TRBV6-5 and TRBJ2-1; D might be TRBD1 (6 bases). CDR3 length: 15 residues. The V end lost 2 bases, the J end lost 5 bases, and 13 bases lay between the germline ends. Germline-derived CDR1 and CDR2 are MNHEY and SVGAGI. The CDR3 sequence is CASSYTVDSNNEQFF. The CDR3 DNA follows: TGTGCCAGCAGTTACACGGTGGACAGTAACAATGAGCAGTTCTTC.

V and J are TRBV2 and TRBJ2-7; the match to TRBD1 covers 9 bases. CDR3 size: 12 residues. Germline V gene lookup returns CDR1 SNHLY and CDR2 FYNNEI. Unmatched junction bases numbered 2, after V lost 9 bases and J lost 2 bases. CDR3 sequence (DNA): TGTGCCAGTCGACAGGGGGCCTACGAGCAGTACTTC. Translating gives CASRQGAYEQYF.

This sequence joins TRBV5-4 and TRBJ1-1, with D possibly TRBD1 on 6 matching bases. Trimming stripped 0 bases from V and 6 bases from J, with 12 bases between. The CDR3 has 14 residues. Germline loops: CDR1 SGHNT, CDR2 YYREEE (reference sequence). CDR3 sequence reads: CASSLATGYPEAFF. For the CDR3, the DNA is TGTGCCAGCAGCTTGGCCACAGGGTACCCTGAAGCTTTCTTT.

The CDR3 DNA reads TGTGCCAGCAGCACAACAGGGGGAGCCGGGGAGCTGTTTTTT. Its translation is CASSTTGGAGELFF. The chain combines TRBV7-2 with TRBJ2-2; TRBD1 matches 8 bases. Germline CDR1 SGHTA, CDR2 FQGNSA. This CDR3 has 14 amino acids. V shed 5 bases, J shed 6 bases, and the junction held 5 bases outside the gene matches.

To note about this clone: The same CDR3 can be traced to other DNA sequences in this sample. DNA for the CDR3: TGTGCCAGCAGCTTATCTAACAACTATGGCTACACCTTC. It is translated as CASSLSNNYGYTF. The chain is built from TRBV7-9 and TRBJ1-2; D is undetermined. The CDR3 loop spans 13 amino acids. V was trimmed by 2 bases and J by 2 bases, leaving 6 bases between them. Per germline, CDR1 SEHNR and CDR2 FQNEAQ (reference sequence). Complete variable domain (other parts from reference TRBV7-9 and TRBJ1-2): DTGVSQNPRHKITKRGQNVTFRCDPISEHNRLYWYRQTLGQGPEFLTYFQNEAQLEKSRLLSDRFSAERPKGSFSTLEIQRTEQGDSAMYLCASSLSNNYGYTFGSGTRLTVV.

The CDR3 DNA is TGTGCCAGCGGACCGGGGGGCTCGTCCTATGGCTACACCTTC. Amino acid sequence: CASGPGGSSYGYTF. This chain uses TRBV6-5 with TRBJ1-2; D is possibly TRBD1 (6 bases). Trimming took off 8 bases at V and 4 bases at J, with 17 bases between the two ends. Germline CDR1 and CDR2: MNHEY and SVGAGI. This CDR3 comprises 14 residues.

This clone came up once. This rearrangement joins TRBV2 to TRBJ1-1, with D tentatively TRBD1 (5 bases). The CDR3 is 15 residues long. Trimming removed 6 bases from V and 3 bases from J, with 17 bases in between. CDR1 and CDR2 (germline): SNHLY, FYNNEI. CDR3 in amino acids: CASSVRGGAHTEAFF. Here the CDR3 DNA reads TGTGCCAGCAGCGTCCGAGGAGGGGCGCACACTGAAGCTTTCTTT. Full variable domain (remainder filled in from reference TRBV2 and TRBJ1-1): EPEVTQTPSHQVTQMGQEVILRCVPISNHLYFYWYRQILGQKVEFLVSFYNNEISEKSEIFDDQFSVERPDGSNFTLKIRSTKLEDSAMYFCASSVRGGAHTEAFFGQGTRLTVV.

J is TRBJ1-1 and V is TRBV7-2, with 9 bases fitting TRBD1. This CDR3 region has 13 residues. V trimming: 4 bases; J trimming: 5 bases; junction bases outside the gene matches: 2. Germline CDR1 reads SGHTA; CDR2 reads FQGNSA. The CDR3 sequence is CASSSGQGTEAFF. CDR3 nucleotide sequence: TGTGCCAGCAGCTCCGGACAGGGGACTGAAGCTTTCTTT.

The rearrangement links TRBV30 to TRBJ2-5; D is perhaps TRBD1 (6 bases). Germline CDR1 reads GTSNPN; CDR2 reads SVGIG (reference sequence). Between the trimmed V and J ends, which lost 0 bases and 2 bases, there was a span of 7 bases. CDR3 length equals 13 residues. This CDR3 is CAWSVGQQETQYF. Here the CDR3 DNA reads TGTGCCTGGAGTGTGGGACAACAAGAGACCCAGTACTTC.

The V and J genes are TRBV28 and TRBJ1-2; possibly TRBD1 for D (5 bases). The germline gives CDR1 MDHEN, CDR2 SYDVKM. The CDR3 loop spans 13 amino acids. V was trimmed by 5 bases and J by 7 bases, leaving 14 bases between them. CDR3 DNA sequence: TGTGCCAGCAGTCACAGGTTCTCTACTGGCTACACCTTC. It translates to CASSHRFSTGYTF.

The V call is TRBV7-9, the J call TRBJ2-7; D call uncertain. Germline V gene lookup returns CDR1 SEHNR and CDR2 FQNEAQ (reference sequence). V gave up 3 bases and J gave up 2 bases, with 11 bases separating them. The CDR3 length is 14 residues. CDR3 nucleotide sequence: TGTGCCAGCAGCTTTTATGACTCAACCTACGAGCAGTACTTC. This sequence encodes CASSFYDSTYEQYF.

V gene TRBV7-9 combines with J gene TRBJ2-3; weak D call: TRBD2 (6 bases). The germline V gene has CDR1 SEHNR and CDR2 FQNEAQ (reference sequence). The CDR3 consists of 15 residues. V lost 6 bases, J lost 8 bases, and 21 bases lay in between. CDR3 DNA sequence: TGTGCCAGCAGTCGACAAAGGGCCGCCGGGGGTACGCAGTATTTT. It encodes CASSRQRAAGGTQYF.

This clone was picked up a small number of times. V gene TRBV7-9 combines with J gene TRBJ1-1; D is unresolved. V was shortened by 3 bases and J by 5 bases, with 4 bases between the two germline ends. CDR3 length: 11 residues. CDR1 and CDR2 from the germline V gene are SEHNR and FQNEAQ (reference sequence). CDR3 residues: CASSFLTEAFF. CDR3 nucleotide sequence: TGTGCCAGCAGCTTTTTAACTGAAGCTTTCTTT.

The chain joins TRBV7-2 to TRBJ1-6, with D perhaps TRBD1 (5 bases). The V end lost 1 base, the J end lost 13 bases, and 14 bases lay between the germline ends. The germline V gene has CDR1 SGHTA and CDR2 FQGNSA. This CDR3 has 14 residues. The CDR3 loop is CASSLGPMEGPLHF. The CDR3 DNA sequence: TGTGCCAGCAGCTTAGGACCGATGGAGGGGCCCCTCCACTTT. The full variable domain, completed using reference TRBV7-2 and TRBJ1-6, is GAGVSQSPSNKVTEKGKDVELRCDPISGHTALYWYRQSLGQGLEFLIYFQGNSAPDKSGLPSDRFSAERTGGSVSTLTIQRTQQEDSAVYLCASSLGPMEGPLHFGNGTRLTVT.

J is TRBJ2-7 and V is TRBV13; maybe TRBD2 (6 bases). Germline CDR1 and CDR2: PRHDT and FYEKMQ (reference sequence). The CDR3 length is 12 residues. V lost 8 bases and J lost 3, with 11 bases in between. CDR3 sequence: CASGTGYYEQYF. CDR3 DNA: TGTGCCAGCGGGACTGGTTACTACGAGCAGTACTTC.

This clone has a handful of counts. V gene TRBV7-3 combines with J gene TRBJ2-3; no clear D gene. Trimming shortened V by 0 bases and J by 6 bases, and 7 bases separated the two germline ends. CDR1 is SGHTA and CDR2 is FQGTGA in the germline V gene. The CDR3 contains 13 residues. CDR3 protein: CASSLTYGDTQYF. The CDR3 bases are TGTGCCAGCAGCTTAACGTACGGGGATACGCAGTATTTT.